A selection of T cell receptor beta chains follows, all from one sample in a study of T cells in localized non-small cell lung cancer. Produced via immunoSEQ multiplex PCR; TCRdb's table is partial and in-frame only. The sample includes around 40,000 clones, around 87% of them seen just once. Sequenced here: peripheral blood, sampled before any cancer treatment. These receptors originate from a woman aged 18-49 years with stage III lung adenocarcinoma. Both conserved end residues are part of each CDR3. The D gene is left open where the match is weak. Clone size is stated in some rows and not others, as once, few, many or a class when expanded.

clone size: -
D gene: -
V gene: TRBV28
J gene: TRBJ2-7
CDR3 protein: CASSLFGGFYEQYF
CDR3 DNA: TGTGCCAGCAGTTTATTCGGCGGCTTCTACGAGCAGTACTTC

clone size: -
D gene: TRBD2
V gene: TRBV11-2
J gene: TRBJ2-1
CDR3 protein: CASSSYGTTYNEQFF
CDR3 DNA: TGTGCCAGCAGCTCCTATGGGACTACCTACAATGAGCAGTTCTTC

clone size: -
D gene: TRBD1
V gene: TRBV6-4
J gene: TRBJ2-1
CDR3 protein: CASSDGDSSYNEQFF
CDR3 DNA: TGTGCCAGCAGTGACGGGGACAGCTCCTACAATGAGCAGTTCTTC

clone size: -
D gene: -
V gene: TRBV18
J gene: TRBJ1-5
CDR3 protein: CASSPQGLSNQPQHF
CDR3 DNA: TGTGCCAGCTCACCTCAGGGTCTCAGCAATCAGCCCCAGCATTTT

clone size: -
D gene: -
V gene: TRBV19
J gene: TRBJ1-5
CDR3 protein: CASSIVGVNQPQHF
CDR3 DNA: TGTGCCAGTAGTATTGTGGGAGTCAATCAGCCCCAGCATTTT

clone size: -
D gene: -
V gene: TRBV18
J gene: TRBJ1-1
CDR3 protein: CASSRSDSSGAFF
CDR3 DNA: TGTGCCAGCTCAAGGTCTGACTCTAGTGGGGCTTTCTTT

clone size: -
D gene: -
V gene: TRBV29-1
J gene: TRBJ1-1
CDR3 protein: CSALGQGNTEAFF
CDR3 DNA: TGCAGCGCCCTTGGGCAGGGGAACACTGAAGCTTTCTTT

clone size: -
D gene: -
V gene: TRBV5-4
J gene: TRBJ1-1
CDR3 protein: CASSSKTFTDAEAFF
CDR3 DNA: TGTGCCAGCAGCTCCAAGACATTCACGGACGCTGAAGCTTTCTTT

clone size: -
D gene: TRBD1
V gene: TRBV27
J gene: TRBJ2-7
CDR3 protein: CASSPRDSSYEQYF
CDR3 DNA: TGTGCCAGCAGTCCCCGGGACAGCTCCTACGAGCAGTACTTC

clone size: -
D gene: TRBD2
V gene: TRBV5-4
J gene: TRBJ2-1
CDR3 protein: CASSLGTSGLYNEQFF
CDR3 DNA: TGTGCCAGCAGCTTGGGGACTAGCGGACTGTACAATGAGCAGTTCTTC

clone size: -
D gene: -
V gene: TRBV19
J gene: TRBJ1-2
CDR3 protein: CASSRDGRLGYTF
CDR3 DNA: TGTGCCAGTAGTCGGGACGGTCGTTTGGGCTACACCTTC

clone size: once
D gene: TRBD1
V gene: TRBV27
J gene: TRBJ2-7
CDR3 protein: CASSLRTGGLYEQYF
CDR3 DNA: TGTGCCAGCAGTTTACGGACAGGGGGCTTGTACGAGCAGTACTTC

clone size: -
D gene: -
V gene: TRBV5-1
J gene: TRBJ1-1
CDR3 protein: CASSLDAGVNTEAFF
CDR3 DNA: TGCGCCAGCAGCTTGGATGCGGGGGTGAACACTGAAGCTTTCTTT

clone size: once
D gene: TRBD1
V gene: TRBV7-9
J gene: TRBJ1-5
CDR3 protein: CASSYEGAHQPQHF
CDR3 DNA: TGTGCCAGCAGTTATGAGGGGGCACATCAGCCCCAGCATTTT

clone size: -
D gene: TRBD1
V gene: TRBV7-3
J gene: TRBJ1-2
CDR3 protein: CASSHGQGPVYGYTF
CDR3 DNA: TGTGCCAGCAGCCACGGACAGGGGCCTGTCTATGGCTACACCTTC

clone size: once
D gene: -
V gene: TRBV6-4
J gene: TRBJ2-1
CDR3 protein: CASSRTTHNEQFF
CDR3 DNA: TGTGCCAGCAGCCGGACTACCCACAATGAGCAGTTCTTC

clone size: few
D gene: TRBD1
V gene: TRBV5-6
J gene: TRBJ2-2
CDR3 protein: CASSRDRGNTGELFF
CDR3 DNA: TGTGCCAGCAGCCGGGACAGGGGGAACACCGGGGAGCTGTTTTTT

clone size: -
D gene: -
V gene: TRBV7-2
J gene: TRBJ1-2
CDR3 protein: CASKGPNYGYTF
CDR3 DNA: TGTGCCAGCAAGGGCCCTAACTATGGCTACACCTTC

clone size: -
D gene: TRBD2
V gene: TRBV5-3
J gene: TRBJ2-5
CDR3 protein: CARSLWTSGLIQETQYF
CDR3 DNA: TGTGCCAGAAGCTTGTGGACTAGCGGGCTTATACAAGAGACCCAGTACTTC

clone size: -
D gene: TRBD2
V gene: TRBV5-1
J gene: TRBJ2-5
CDR3 protein: CASSVSGGEWTQYF
CDR3 DNA: TGCGCCAGCAGCGTCAGCGGGGGGGAGTGGACCCAGTACTTC

clone size: -
D gene: TRBD2
V gene: TRBV9
J gene: TRBJ2-3
CDR3 protein: CASSAVLADGTDTQYF
CDR3 DNA: TGTGCCAGCAGCGCAGTACTAGCGGACGGCACAGATACGCAGTATTTT

clone size: -
D gene: TRBD1
V gene: TRBV19
J gene: TRBJ1-1
CDR3 protein: CASRLHIIGGEGTEAFF
CDR3 DNA: TGTGCCAGTAGGCTACATATCATAGGGGGCGAGGGCACTGAAGCTTTCTTT

clone size: once
D gene: -
V gene: TRBV19
J gene: TRBJ2-4
CDR3 protein: CASMDSPAPQNIQYF
CDR3 DNA: TGTGCCAGTATGGACAGTCCGGCGCCCCAAAACATTCAGTACTTC

clone size: -
D gene: TRBD1
V gene: TRBV30
J gene: TRBJ1-1
CDR3 protein: CAWSLRQGVNTEAFF
CDR3 DNA: TGTGCCTGGAGCCTAAGACAGGGGGTGAACACTGAAGCTTTCTTT

clone size: -
D gene: TRBD2
V gene: TRBV19
J gene: TRBJ2-1
CDR3 protein: CASSIGLLAGYEQFF
CDR3 DNA: TGTGCCAGTAGTATAGGACTACTAGCGGGGTATGAGCAGTTCTTC

clone size: -
D gene: -
V gene: TRBV7-9
J gene: TRBJ1-2
CDR3 protein: CASSLARGRGEDGYTF
CDR3 DNA: TGTGCCAGCAGCTTAGCGAGAGGCAGGGGAGAGGATGGCTACACCTTC

clone size: -
D gene: -
V gene: TRBV11-2
J gene: TRBJ1-5
CDR3 protein: CASSVQGYSNQPQHF
CDR3 DNA: TGTGCCAGCAGCGTGCAGGGTTATAGCAATCAGCCCCAGCATTTT

clone size: once
D gene: -
V gene: TRBV11-1
J gene: TRBJ2-1
CDR3 protein: CASSLPGQGGKFF
CDR3 DNA: TGTGCCAGCAGCCTACCAGGACAGGGAGGGAAGTTCTTC

clone size: -
D gene: -
V gene: TRBV6-1
J gene: TRBJ2-5
CDR3 protein: CASREDTYQETQYF
CDR3 DNA: TGTGCCAGCAGAGAGGACACGTACCAAGAGACCCAGTACTTC

clone size: -
D gene: TRBD1
V gene: TRBV25-1
J gene: TRBJ1-3
CDR3 protein: CASSGQGQGNTIYF
CDR3 DNA: TGTGCCAGCAGCGGACAGGGACAGGGAAACACCATATATTTT

clone size: -
D gene: TRBD1
V gene: TRBV4-2
J gene: TRBJ1-1
CDR3 protein: CASSQEQGPDTEAFF
CDR3 DNA: TGTGCCAGCAGCCAAGAACAGGGGCCTGACACTGAAGCTTTCTTT

clone size: -
D gene: -
V gene: TRBV5-1
J gene: TRBJ1-1
CDR3 protein: CASSEGLGTRNTEAFF
CDR3 DNA: TGCGCCAGCAGCGAAGGCCTAGGGACAAGAAACACTGAAGCTTTCTTT

clone size: -
D gene: -
V gene: TRBV4-1
J gene: TRBJ1-2
CDR3 protein: CASSRETGYYGYTF
CDR3 DNA: TGCGCCAGCAGTCGCGAAACAGGATACTATGGCTACACCTTC

clone size: -
D gene: -
V gene: TRBV19
J gene: TRBJ2-5
CDR3 protein: CASSISPAVVETQYF
CDR3 DNA: TGTGCCAGTAGTATTTCGCCGGCGGTGGTGGAGACCCAGTACTTC

clone size: -
D gene: -
V gene: TRBV4-2
J gene: TRBJ1-1
CDR3 protein: CASSQRRGNTEAFF
CDR3 DNA: TGTGCCAGCAGCCAGAGGAGGGGTAACACTGAAGCTTTCTTT

clone size: -
D gene: TRBD1
V gene: TRBV2
J gene: TRBJ2-1
CDR3 protein: CASSVRQGAYNEQFF
CDR3 DNA: TGTGCCAGCAGTGTTCGGCAGGGGGCCTACAATGAGCAGTTCTTC

clone size: once
D gene: -
V gene: TRBV7-2
J gene: TRBJ2-2
CDR3 protein: CASSPPPGLRELFF
CDR3 DNA: TGTGCCAGCAGCCCTCCCCCGGGCCTAAGGGAGCTGTTTTTT

clone size: -
D gene: -
V gene: TRBV19
J gene: TRBJ2-5
CDR3 protein: CASSDRRETQYF
CDR3 DNA: TGTGCCAGTAGCGACAGGCGAGAGACCCAGTACTTC

clone size: -
D gene: -
V gene: TRBV7-3
J gene: TRBJ2-5
CDR3 protein: CASSLRASPSGETQYF
CDR3 DNA: TGTGCCAGCAGCTTAAGGGCCAGCCCATCGGGAGAGACCCAGTACTTC

clone size: -
D gene: -
V gene: TRBV21-1
J gene: TRBJ2-2
CDR3 protein: CASSKRSKGKWTGELFF
CDR3 DNA: TGTGCCAGCAGCAAAAGGAGTAAAGGGAAATGGACCGGGGAGCTGTTTTTT

clone size: -
D gene: TRBD1
V gene: TRBV5-1
J gene: TRBJ1-1
CDR3 protein: CASSSGDRGQRNTEAFF
CDR3 DNA: TGCGCCAGCAGCTCCGGGGACAGGGGGCAAAGGAACACTGAAGCTTTCTTT

clone size: -
D gene: TRBD1
V gene: TRBV4-1
J gene: TRBJ1-5
CDR3 protein: CASSQSGTGVNQPQHF
CDR3 DNA: TGCGCCAGCAGCCAGTCCGGGACAGGGGTCAATCAGCCCCAGCATTTT

clone size: -
D gene: TRBD2
V gene: TRBV19
J gene: TRBJ2-1
CDR3 protein: CASSIGASGGASYNEQFF
CDR3 DNA: TGTGCCAGTAGTATAGGAGCTAGCGGGGGGGCCTCATACAATGAGCAGTTCTTC

clone size: -
D gene: TRBD1
V gene: TRBV7-2
J gene: TRBJ1-2
CDR3 protein: CASSLGQGRGYTF
CDR3 DNA: TGTGCCAGCAGCCTGGGACAGGGGCGAGGCTACACCTTC

clone size: -
D gene: TRBD1
V gene: TRBV5-1
J gene: TRBJ2-5
CDR3 protein: CASLDRETQYF
CDR3 DNA: TGCGCCAGCCTGGACAGGGAGACCCAGTACTTC

clone size: -
D gene: -
V gene: TRBV5-4
J gene: TRBJ2-3
CDR3 protein: CASTSGAINTDTQYF
CDR3 DNA: TGTGCCAGCACCTCGGGCGCCATTAACACAGATACGCAGTATTTT

clone size: -
D gene: -
V gene: TRBV6-6
J gene: TRBJ2-1
CDR3 protein: CASSLNEQFF
CDR3 DNA: TGTGCCAGCAGTCTCAATGAGCAGTTCTTC